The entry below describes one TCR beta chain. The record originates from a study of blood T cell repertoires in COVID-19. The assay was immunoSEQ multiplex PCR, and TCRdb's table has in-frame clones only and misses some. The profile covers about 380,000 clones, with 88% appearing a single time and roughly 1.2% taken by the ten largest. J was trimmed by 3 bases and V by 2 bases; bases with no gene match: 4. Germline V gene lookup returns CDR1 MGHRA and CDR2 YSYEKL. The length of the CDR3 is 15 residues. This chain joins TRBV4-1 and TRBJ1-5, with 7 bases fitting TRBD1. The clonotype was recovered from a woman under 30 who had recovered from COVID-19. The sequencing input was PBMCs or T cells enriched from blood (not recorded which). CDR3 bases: TGCGCCAGCAGCCAAACAGGGGCCGTCAATCAGCCCCAGCATTTT. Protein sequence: CASSQTGAVNQPQHF.